This TCR beta chain derives from a study of blood T cells in healthy people across ages. Study-wide points: Changes seen in expanded clonotypes were possibly confounded by donor CMV status left unknown. Any conclusive comparison of naive versus antigen-experienced cells was prevented by using unsorted PBMCs.

The CDR3 length is 11 residues. Germline V gene sequence: CDR1 SEHNR, CDR2 FQNEAQ (reference sequence). A remark on this clonotype: The antigen is undetermined. At one of its ends the junction is not consistent with the germline gene, which may arise from a read error.

A J-beta primer mix and a sample-barcoded 5' primer were used in a second PCR of roughly 6 to 12 cycles. A 12-random-nucleotide template-switch adaptor tagged each cDNA molecule. Any given sample supplied a minimum of 2.5 million CDR3-containing paired-end reads. TCRdb recomputed calls from the 5' RACE reads with MiXCR, one row per CDR3 protein. The repertoire includes approximately 940,000 distinct CDR3 sequences, around 46% of them detected once, and around an eighth sits in the top ten. The rearrangement links TRBV7-9 to TRBJ2-1; tentative D call: TRBD1 (7 bases). The material sequenced was blood. The clonotype comes from a man younger than 45 in good health. The CDR3 reads CANSRGVEQFF. The CDR3 bases are TGTGCCAACAGCAGGGGGGTTGAGCAGTTCTTC. Based on the CDR3 plus reference TRBV7-9 and TRBJ2-1, the full variable domain is DTGVSQNPRHKITKRGQNVTFRCDPISEHNRLYWYRQTLGQGPEFLTYFQNEAQLEKSRLLSDRFSAERPKGSFSTLEIQRTEQGDSAMYLCANSRGVEQFFGPGTRLTVL.